A selection of T cell receptor beta chains follows, all from one sample in a study of T cell responses to AZD1222 COVID-19 vaccine. Using immunoSEQ multiplex PCR, the repertoire was profiled, and TCRdb retains in-frame clones only, with some absent. The sample includes roughly 190,000 clones, roughly 92% of them seen just once. Sequencing used peripheral blood, obtained 28 days after the second AZD1222 dose. Receptors originate from an adult who received the AZD1222 COVID-19 vaccine. The CDR3 runs from the conserved cysteine through the conserved F or W. The D gene is left open where the match is weak. Size is omitted from some rows. Given values are once, few, many or a class for expanded clones.

J gene	CDR3 length	clone size	V gene	D gene	CDR3 DNA	CDR3 protein
TRBJ1-5	15	.	TRBV5-5	.	TGTGCCAGCGCCCTTGCGGGGGGTAGCAATCAGCCCCAGCATTTT	CASALAGGSNQPQHF
TRBJ1-5	15	once	TRBV4-3	.	TGCGCCAGCAGCCAAGATCTCACCCGGAACCAGCCCCAGCATTTT	CASSQDLTRNQPQHF
TRBJ1-4	16	.	TRBV2	.	TGTGCCACCCGGACAGAGGAACGCAGCGGGAATGAAAAACTGTTTTTT	CATRTEERSGNEKLFF
TRBJ1-4	15	once	TRBV6-2/TRBV6-3	.	TGTGCCAGCAGTGCGTCGACGGCCCCAGGAGGAAAACTGTTTTTT	CASSASTAPGGKLFF
TRBJ1-5	13	few	TRBV12-3/TRBV12-4	.	TGTGCCAGCAGCCTAAGGGGGTCTCAGCCCCAGCATTTT	CASSLRGSQPQHF
TRBJ2-5	14	.	TRBV3-1/TRBV3-2	.	TGTGCCAGCAGCCAAGGACCCAACCGTGAGACCCAGTACTTC	CASSQGPNRETQYF
TRBJ2-1	16	few	TRBV4-2	TRBD2	TGTGCCAGCAGCGCCGAGACTAGCGGGAGACGGGATGAGCAGTTCTTC	CASSAETSGRRDEQFF
TRBJ2-3	15	once	TRBV15	.	TGTGCCACCAGCAGGCGGAGGGAGCGAGCAGATACGCAGTATTTT	CATSRRRERADTQYF
TRBJ2-3	14	.	TRBV7-3	.	TGTGCCAGCAGCTTGGGGACTAGCACAGATACGCAGTATTTT	CASSLGTSTDTQYF
TRBJ2-7	14	.	TRBV18	.	TGTGCCAGCTCACCCCTAGCGTTAGCCTACGAGCAGTACTTC	CASSPLALAYEQYF
TRBJ1-5	17	.	TRBV18	TRBD1	TGTGCCAGCTCACCTTATGAATCAGGGGGCTACAATCAGCCCCAGCATTTT	CASSPYESGGYNQPQHF
TRBJ2-7	14	.	TRBV28	TRBD1	TGTGCCAGCAGGCTCGGGACAGGGGGTTACGAGCAGTACTTC	CASRLGTGGYEQYF
TRBJ1-1	12	few	TRBV3-1/TRBV3-2	.	TGTGCCAGCAGCCAAGGAGTTGGTGAAGCTTTCTTT	CASSQGVGEAFF
TRBJ2-3	12	once	TRBV6-5	.	TGTGCCAGCACTCTGAGTTCAGATACGCAGTATTTT	CASTLSSDTQYF
TRBJ2-2	17	few	TRBV24-1	TRBD2	TGTGCCACCAGTGATATAAGCGGGACTACGAACACCGGGGAGCTGTTTTTT	CATSDISGTTNTGELFF
TRBJ2-6	17	.	TRBV5-6	TRBD1	TGTGCCAGCAGCCTCAGGGGGCCAAGCTCTGGGGCCAACGTCCTGACTTTC	CASSLRGPSSGANVLTF
TRBJ2-7	14	.	TRBV6-5	.	TGTGCCAGCAGTAACACTAGCCTCTCGTACGAGCAGTACTTC	CASSNTSLSYEQYF
TRBJ1-2	14	once	TRBV7-9	.	TGTGCCAGCAGCTTAGGGGGTAGCGGCTATGGCTACACCTTC	CASSLGGSGYGYTF
TRBJ2-1	15	.	TRBV7-2	TRBD2	TGTGCCAGCAGCCGGAGGACTAGCGGCAGTTTCGAGCAGTTCTTC	CASSRRTSGSFEQFF
TRBJ1-5	20	.	TRBV5-4	TRBD1	TGTGCCAGCAGCTGCCTCGGGACAGGGGAAACAGGGCTTAGCAATCAGCCCCAGCATTTT	CASSCLGTGETGLSNQPQHF
TRBJ2-1	16	.	TRBV7-9	.	TGTGCCAGCAGCTTAGGGAACAGGGGAGCGGGAGATGAGCAGTTCTTC	CASSLGNRGAGDEQFF
TRBJ2-1	20	.	TRBV5-1	TRBD2	TGCGCCAGCAGCCCCCACCGGTTTAGCGGGAGGATGAGCTCCTACAATGAGCAGTTCTTC	CASSPHRFSGRMSSYNEQFF
TRBJ2-2	15	.	TRBV19	TRBD2	TGTGCCAGTAGGCTCAAAGCGGGGTCCACCGGGGAGCTGTTTTTT	CASRLKAGSTGELFF
TRBJ1-6	12	.	TRBV27	.	TGTGCCGCAGGGTTGGGAAATTCACCCCTCCACTTT	CAAGLGNSPLHF
TRBJ2-1	15	.	TRBV6-5	TRBD2	TGTGCCAGCAGTAATAGCGGGGAGGGCTACAATGAGCAGTTCTTC	CASSNSGEGYNEQFF
TRBJ2-5	15	.	TRBV11-1	TRBD1	TGTGCCAGCAGCTTAGAAGCAGGGGGCCGGGAGACCCAGTACTTC	CASSLEAGGRETQYF
TRBJ2-1	15	.	TRBV25-1	TRBD1	TGTGCCAGCAGGGGTAGGGGACAGACAGTGGGCGAGCAGTTCTTC	CASRGRGQTVGEQFF
TRBJ1-4	13	.	TRBV5-1	.	TGCGCCAGCAGCCGAGCGGGAGATGAAAAACTGTTTTTT	CASSRAGDEKLFF
TRBJ1-3	17	.	TRBV30	TRBD1	TGTGCCTGGAGTGTGGGACAGGGGGCGACCTCTGGAAACACCATATATTTT	CAWSVGQGATSGNTIYF
TRBJ1-6	14	.	TRBV6-5	.	TGTGCCAGCAGTTATGAGGGGTTCTTGTCACCCCTCCACTTT	CASSYEGFLSPLHF
TRBJ2-1	15	.	TRBV7-9	TRBD2	TGTGCCAGCGGGCGGACTAGCGGGACCTACAATGAGCAGTTCTTC	CASGRTSGTYNEQFF
TRBJ1-1	14	.	TRBV2	.	TGTGCCAGGTCCGGGACATTGGAGAACACTGAAGCTTTCTTT	CARSGTLENTEAFF